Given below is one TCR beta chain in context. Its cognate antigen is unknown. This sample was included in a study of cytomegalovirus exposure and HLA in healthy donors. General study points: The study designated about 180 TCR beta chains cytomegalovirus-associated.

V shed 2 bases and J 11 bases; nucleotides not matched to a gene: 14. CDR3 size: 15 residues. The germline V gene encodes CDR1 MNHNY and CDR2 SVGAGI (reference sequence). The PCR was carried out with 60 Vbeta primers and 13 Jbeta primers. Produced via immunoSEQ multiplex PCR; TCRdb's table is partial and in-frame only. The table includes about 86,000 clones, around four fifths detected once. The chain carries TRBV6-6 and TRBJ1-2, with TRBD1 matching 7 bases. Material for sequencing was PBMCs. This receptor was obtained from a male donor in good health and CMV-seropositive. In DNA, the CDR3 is TGTGCCAGCAGTTACACTGTCGCGGCAGGGGGAAGGTACACCTTC. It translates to CASSYTVAAGGRYTF.